The present entry profiles one T cell receptor (beta chain) with its context. TCRdb used MiXCR to reprocess the RT-PCR reads, holding one entry per CDR3 protein. Among about 680,000 distinct CDR3 sequences, 11% to 15% were seen once, and the ten largest hold about 3.9%. The length of the CDR3 is 15 residues. Germline V gives CDR1 SGHDN, CDR2 FVKESK. The germline V and J ends were trimmed by 3 bases and 2 bases, with 12 bases remaining between them. The origin of this receptor is a female donor in good health, serving as a healthy control. What was sequenced was memory CD4+ T cells from blood. V is TRBV14 and J is TRBJ2-3; D is uncertain. The CDR3 DNA reads as TGTGCCAGCAGCCAGGTGGTGGGAATCACAGATACGCAGTATTTT. It codes for CASSQVVGITDTQYF.